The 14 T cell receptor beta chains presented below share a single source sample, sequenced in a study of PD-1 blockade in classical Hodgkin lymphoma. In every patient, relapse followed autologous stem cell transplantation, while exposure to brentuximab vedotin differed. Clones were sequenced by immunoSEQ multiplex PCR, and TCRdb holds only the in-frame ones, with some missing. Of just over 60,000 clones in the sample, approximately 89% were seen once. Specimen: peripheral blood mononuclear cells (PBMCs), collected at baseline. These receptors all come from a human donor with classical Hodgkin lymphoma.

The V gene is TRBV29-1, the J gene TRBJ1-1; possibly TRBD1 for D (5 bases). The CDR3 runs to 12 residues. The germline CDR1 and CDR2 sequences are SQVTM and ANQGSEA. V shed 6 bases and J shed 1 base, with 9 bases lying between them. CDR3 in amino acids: CSVGTANTEAFF. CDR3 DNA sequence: TGCAGCGTCGGGACTGCGAACACTGAAGCTTTCTTT.

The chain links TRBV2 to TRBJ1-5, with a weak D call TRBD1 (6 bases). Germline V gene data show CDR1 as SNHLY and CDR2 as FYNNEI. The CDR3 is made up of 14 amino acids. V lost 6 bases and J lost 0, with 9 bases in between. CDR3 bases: TGTGCCAGCAGGGGGACAAATAGCAATCAGCCCCAGCATTTT. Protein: CASRGTNSNQPQHF.

The CDR3: CASSAESSTDTQYF. CDR3 sequence (DNA): TGTGCCAGCAGTGCCGAGTCTAGCACAGATACGCAGTATTTT. V is TRBV6-5 and J is TRBJ2-3; D is unclear. There are 14 residues in the CDR3. Germline CDR1 is MNHEY and CDR2 is SVGAGI. Deletions cut 5 bases from V and 0 bases from J, with 9 bases between.

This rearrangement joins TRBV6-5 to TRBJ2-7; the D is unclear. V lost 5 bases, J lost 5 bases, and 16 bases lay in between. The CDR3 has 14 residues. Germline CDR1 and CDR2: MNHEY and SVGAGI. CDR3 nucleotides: TGTGCCAGCAGTGAATCGTGGTGGAGCAACGAGCAGTACTTC. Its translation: CASSESWWSNEQYF.

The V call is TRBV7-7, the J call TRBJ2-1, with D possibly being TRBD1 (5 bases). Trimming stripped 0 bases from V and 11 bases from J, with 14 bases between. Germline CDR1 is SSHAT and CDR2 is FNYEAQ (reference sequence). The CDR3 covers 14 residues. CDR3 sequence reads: CASSLAGEWGKQFF. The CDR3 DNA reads TGTGCCAGCAGCTTAGCTGGAGAATGGGGCAAGCAGTTCTTC.

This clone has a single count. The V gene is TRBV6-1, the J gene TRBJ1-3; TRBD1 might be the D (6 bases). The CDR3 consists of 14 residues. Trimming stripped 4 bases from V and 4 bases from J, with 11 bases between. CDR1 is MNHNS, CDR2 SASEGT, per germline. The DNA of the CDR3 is TGTGCCAGCAGTGGCCAGGGGCGCGGAAACACCATATATTTT. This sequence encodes CASSGQGRGNTIYF.

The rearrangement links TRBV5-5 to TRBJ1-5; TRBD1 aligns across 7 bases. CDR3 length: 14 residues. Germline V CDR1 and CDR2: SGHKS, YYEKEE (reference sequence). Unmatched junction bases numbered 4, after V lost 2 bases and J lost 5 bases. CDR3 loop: CASSFRQGDQPQHF. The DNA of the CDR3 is TGTGCCAGCAGCTTCCGACAGGGCGATCAGCCCCAGCATTTT.

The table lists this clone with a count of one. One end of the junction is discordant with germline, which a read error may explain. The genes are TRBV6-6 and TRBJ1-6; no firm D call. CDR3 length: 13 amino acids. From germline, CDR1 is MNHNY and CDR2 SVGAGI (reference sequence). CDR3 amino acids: CVSSYLGLPPLHF. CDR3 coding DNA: TGTGTCAGCAGTTACCTCGGGCTCCCACCCCTCCACTTT.

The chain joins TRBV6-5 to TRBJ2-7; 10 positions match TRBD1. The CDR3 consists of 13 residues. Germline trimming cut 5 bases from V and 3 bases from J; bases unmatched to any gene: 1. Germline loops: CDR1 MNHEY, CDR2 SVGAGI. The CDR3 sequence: CASSGTGVYEQYF. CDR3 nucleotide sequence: TGTGCCAGCAGTGGGACAGGGGTCTACGAGCAGTACTTC.

The CDR3 loop is CASSSLQNTEAFF. The CDR3 DNA reads as TGTGCCAGCAGCTCTTTACAGAACACTGAAGCTTTCTTT. The V call is TRBV7-6, the J call TRBJ1-1; D is undetermined. Germline values: CDR1 SGHVS, CDR2 FNYEAQ. The CDR3 sequence is 13 residues long. V lost 4 bases, J lost 1 base, and 7 bases lay in between. Drawing the rest from reference TRBV7-6 and TRBJ1-1, the complete variable domain is GAGVSQSPRYKVTKRGQDVALRCDPISGHVSLYWYRQALGQGPEFLTYFNYEAQQDKSGLPNDRFSAERPEGSISTLTIQRTEQRDSAMYRCASSSLQNTEAFFGQGTRLTVV.

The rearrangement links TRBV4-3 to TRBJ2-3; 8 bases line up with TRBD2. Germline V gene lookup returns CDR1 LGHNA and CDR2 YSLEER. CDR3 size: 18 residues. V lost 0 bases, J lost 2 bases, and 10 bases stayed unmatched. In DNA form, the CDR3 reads TGCGCCAGCAGCCAAGATTACGACAGGACTAGCTTCACAGATACGCAGTATTTT. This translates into CASSQDYDRTSFTDTQYF.

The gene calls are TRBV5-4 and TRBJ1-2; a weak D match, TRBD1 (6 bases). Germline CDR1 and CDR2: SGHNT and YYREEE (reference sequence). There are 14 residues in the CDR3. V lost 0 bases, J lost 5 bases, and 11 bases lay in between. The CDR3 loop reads CASSLDGRGYGYTF. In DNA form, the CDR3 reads TGTGCCAGCAGCTTGGACGGCAGGGGTTATGGCTACACCTTC.

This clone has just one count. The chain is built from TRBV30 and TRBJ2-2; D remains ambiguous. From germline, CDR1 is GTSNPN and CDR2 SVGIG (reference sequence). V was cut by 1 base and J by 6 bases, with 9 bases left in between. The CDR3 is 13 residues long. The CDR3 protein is CAWSEGFAGELFF. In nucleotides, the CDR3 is TGTGCCTGGAGTGAGGGCTTCGCCGGGGAGCTGTTTTTT.

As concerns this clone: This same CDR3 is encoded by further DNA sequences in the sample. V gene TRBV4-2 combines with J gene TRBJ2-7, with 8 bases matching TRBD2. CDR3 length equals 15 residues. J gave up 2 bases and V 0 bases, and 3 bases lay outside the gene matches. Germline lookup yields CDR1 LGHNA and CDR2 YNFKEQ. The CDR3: CASSQDTGGPYEQYF. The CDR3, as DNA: TGTGCCAGCAGCCAAGATACGGGGGGGCCCTACGAGCAGTACTTC.